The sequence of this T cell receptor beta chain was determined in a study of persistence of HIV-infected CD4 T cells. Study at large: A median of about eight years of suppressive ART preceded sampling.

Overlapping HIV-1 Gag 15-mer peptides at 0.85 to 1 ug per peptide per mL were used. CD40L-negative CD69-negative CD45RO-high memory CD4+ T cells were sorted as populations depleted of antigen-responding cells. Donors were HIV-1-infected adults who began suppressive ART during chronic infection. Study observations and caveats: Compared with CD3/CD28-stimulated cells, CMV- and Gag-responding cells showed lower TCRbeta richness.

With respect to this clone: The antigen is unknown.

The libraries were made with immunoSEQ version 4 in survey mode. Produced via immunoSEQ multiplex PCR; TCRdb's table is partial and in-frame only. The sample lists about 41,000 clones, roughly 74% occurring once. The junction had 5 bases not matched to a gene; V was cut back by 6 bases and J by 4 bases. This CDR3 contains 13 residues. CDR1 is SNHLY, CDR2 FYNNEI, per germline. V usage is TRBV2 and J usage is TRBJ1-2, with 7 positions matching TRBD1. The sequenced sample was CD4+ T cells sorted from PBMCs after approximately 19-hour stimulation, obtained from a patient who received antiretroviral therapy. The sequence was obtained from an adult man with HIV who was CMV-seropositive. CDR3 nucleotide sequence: TGTGCCAGCAGCGATGACAGGGTCTATGGCTACACCTTC. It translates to CASSDDRVYGYTF. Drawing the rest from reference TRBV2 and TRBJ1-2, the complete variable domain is EPEVTQTPSHQVTQMGQEVILRCVPISNHLYFYWYRQILGQKVEFLVSFYNNEISEKSEIFDDQFSVERPDGSNFTLKIRSTKLEDSAMYFCASSDDRVYGYTFGSGTRLTVV.